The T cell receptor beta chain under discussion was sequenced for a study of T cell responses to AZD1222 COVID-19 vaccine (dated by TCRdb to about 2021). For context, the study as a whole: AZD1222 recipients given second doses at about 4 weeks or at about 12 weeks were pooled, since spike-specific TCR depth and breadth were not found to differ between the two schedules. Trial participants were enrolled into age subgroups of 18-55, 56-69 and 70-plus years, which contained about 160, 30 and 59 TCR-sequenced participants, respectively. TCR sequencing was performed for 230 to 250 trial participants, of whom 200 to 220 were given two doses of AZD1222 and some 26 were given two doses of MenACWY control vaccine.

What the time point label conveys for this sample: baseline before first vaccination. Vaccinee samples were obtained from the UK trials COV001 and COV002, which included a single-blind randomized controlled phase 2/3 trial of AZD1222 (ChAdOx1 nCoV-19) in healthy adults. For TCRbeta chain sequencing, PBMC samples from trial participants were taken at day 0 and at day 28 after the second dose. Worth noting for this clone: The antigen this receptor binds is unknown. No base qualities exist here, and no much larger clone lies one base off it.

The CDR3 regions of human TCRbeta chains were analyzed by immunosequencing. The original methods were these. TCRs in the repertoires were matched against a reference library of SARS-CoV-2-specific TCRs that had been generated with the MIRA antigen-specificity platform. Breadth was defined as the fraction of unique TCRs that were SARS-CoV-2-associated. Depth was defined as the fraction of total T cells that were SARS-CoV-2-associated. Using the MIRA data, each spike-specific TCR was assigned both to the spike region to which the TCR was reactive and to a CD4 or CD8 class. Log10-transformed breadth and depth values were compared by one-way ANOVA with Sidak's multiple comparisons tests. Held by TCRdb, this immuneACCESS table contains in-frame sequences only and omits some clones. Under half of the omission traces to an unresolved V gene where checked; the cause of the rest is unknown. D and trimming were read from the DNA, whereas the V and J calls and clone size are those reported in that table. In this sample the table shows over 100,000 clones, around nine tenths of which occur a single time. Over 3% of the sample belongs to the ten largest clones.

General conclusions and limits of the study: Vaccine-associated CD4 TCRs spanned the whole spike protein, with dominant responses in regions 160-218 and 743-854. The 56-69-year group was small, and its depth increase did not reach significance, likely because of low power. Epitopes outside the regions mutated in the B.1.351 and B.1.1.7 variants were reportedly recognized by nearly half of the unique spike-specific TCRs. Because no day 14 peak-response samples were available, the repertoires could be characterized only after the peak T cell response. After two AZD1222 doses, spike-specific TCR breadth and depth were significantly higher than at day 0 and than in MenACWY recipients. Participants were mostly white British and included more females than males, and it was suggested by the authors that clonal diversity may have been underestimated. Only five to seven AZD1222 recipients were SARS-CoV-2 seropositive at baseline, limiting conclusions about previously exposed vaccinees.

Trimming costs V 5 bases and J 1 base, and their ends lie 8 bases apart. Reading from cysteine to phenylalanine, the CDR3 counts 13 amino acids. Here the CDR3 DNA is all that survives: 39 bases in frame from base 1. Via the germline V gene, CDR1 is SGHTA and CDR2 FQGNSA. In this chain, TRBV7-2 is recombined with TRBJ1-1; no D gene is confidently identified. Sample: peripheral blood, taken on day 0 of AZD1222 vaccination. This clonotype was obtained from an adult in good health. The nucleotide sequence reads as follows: TGTGCCAGCAGCCTGGTCCGGAACACTGAAGCTTTCTTT. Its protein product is CASSLVRNTEAFF. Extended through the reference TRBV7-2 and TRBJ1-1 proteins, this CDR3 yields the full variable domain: GAGVSQSPSNKVTEKGKDVELRCDPISGHTALYWYRQSLGQGLEFLIYFQGNSAPDKSGLPSDRFSAERTGGSVSTLTIQRTQQEDSAVYLCASSLVRNTEAFFGQGTRLTVV.